A single sample gave rise to the 3 T cell receptor beta chains below, sequenced in a study of control samples from healthy donors and cancer patients. Sequenced by immunoSEQ multiplex PCR; TCRdb stores in-frame clones only, minus some. The table records about 150,000 clones, approximately 93% of them present only once. Input material: blood. Receptor source: a man between 18 and 29 years old in good health.

The V call is TRBV27, the J call TRBJ1-6; 7 positions match TRBD1. The CDR3 runs to 14 residues. Germline V gene lookup returns CDR1 MNHEY and CDR2 SMNVEV (reference sequence). The J segment lost 5 bases and the V segment lost 7 bases, leaving 5 bases of the junction unmatched. CDR3 region: CASMRQGDNSPLHF. In nucleotides, the CDR3 is TGTGCCAGCATGAGACAGGGCGATAATTCACCCCTCCACTTT.

The chain joins TRBV19 to TRBJ1-1, with 8 bases aligning to TRBD1. The CDR3 spans 18 residues. Trimming at V came to 7 bases and at J to 1 base, leaving 17 bases not matched to a gene. Looked up from germline, CDR1 is LNHDA and CDR2 is SQIVND (reference sequence). The CDR3 is CASIDRNPGGASNTEAFF. CDR3 bases: TGTGCCAGTATCGACCGAAACCCAGGGGGCGCTTCGAACACTGAAGCTTTCTTT.

This rearrangement joins TRBV19 to TRBJ1-2; a weak D match, TRBD1 (5 bases). The CDR3 runs 16 residues. V gave up 9 bases and J gave up 4 bases, with 24 bases separating them. CDR1 LNHDA and CDR2 SQIVND come from the germline V gene (reference sequence). The CDR3 spells CASKNTGTLGTYGYTF. CDR3 sequence (DNA): TGTGCCAGCAAGAACACCGGGACCTTGGGCACCTATGGCTACACCTTC. The full variable domain, with the rest looked up from reference TRBV19 and TRBJ1-2, is DGGITQSPKYLFRKEGQNVTLSCEQNLNHDAMYWYRQDPGQGLRLIYYSQIVNDFQKGDIAEGYSVSREKKESFPLTVTSAQKNPTAFYLCASKNTGTLGTYGYTFGSGTRLTVV.